This TCR beta chain was identified in a study of patients and donors after allogeneic stem cell transplantation. Looked up from germline, CDR1 is LGHNA and CDR2 is YSLEER. The V gene end was trimmed by 1 base and the J gene end by 5 bases; junction bases not matched to a gene: 8. This CDR3 region has 15 residues. A single record per CDR3 protein comes from TCRdb applying MiXCR to the RT-PCR reads. The sample comprises around 160,000 distinct CDR3 sequences, 30% of which are singletons, and roughly 3% rests with the top ten. This clonotype appeared once. This sequence was found in a human donor who was either an allogeneic HSCT recipient or a stem cell or donor lymphocyte infusion donor (not recorded which). It is not recorded whose cells these are; they may come from a transplant donor. V usage is TRBV4-3 and J usage is TRBJ2-7, with 7 nucleotides matching TRBD1. The sequencing input was blood, either unsorted or a sorted T cell fraction (not recorded which). This chain's CDR3 is CASSQGRQGSDEQYF. The DNA of the CDR3 is TGCGCCAGCAGCCAAGGTCGACAGGGAAGCGACGAGCAGTACTTC.